Listed below are T cell receptor beta chains from one sample, sequenced in a study of T-cell reconstitution after alpha-beta-depleted transplantation in children. TCRdb called the PCR reads again in MiXCR, with one record for every CDR3 protein. The profile shows approximately 400,000 distinct CDR3 sequences, approximately 10% of them singletons. The sample here was PBMCs from the stem cell graft donor, taken from the stem cell graft. All receptors derive from a human donor who donated a stem cell graft to a child with acute myeloid leukemia. The CDR3 runs from the conserved cysteine through the conserved F or W. The D gene is left open where the match is weak. Clone size is shown for a subset of rows, as once, few, many or a class of expanded clone.

CDR3 length: 15; V gene: TRBV15; clone size: few; D gene: .; J gene: TRBJ2-1; CDR3 DNA: TGTGCCACCAGCAGAGATCGTAGCGGCAGACATGAGCAGTTCTTC; CDR3 protein: CATSRDRSGRHEQFF
CDR3 length: 16; V gene: TRBV7-2; clone size: .; D gene: TRBD2; J gene: TRBJ2-3; CDR3 DNA: TGTGCCAGCAGCCCACGAGCGGGGACGAGCACAGATACGCAGTATTTT; CDR3 protein: CASSPRAGTSTDTQYF
CDR3 length: 13; V gene: TRBV20-1; clone size: few; D gene: TRBD2; J gene: TRBJ2-7; CDR3 DNA: TGCAGTGCTAGAGGGACTAGCGGCTACGAGCAGTACTTC; CDR3 protein: CSARGTSGYEQYF
CDR3 length: 13; V gene: TRBV20-1; clone size: few; D gene: TRBD1; J gene: TRBJ1-2; CDR3 DNA: TGCAGTGCCTCGACAGGGCATCGCTATGGCTACACCTTC; CDR3 protein: CSASTGHRYGYTF
CDR3 length: 17; V gene: TRBV20-1; clone size: few; D gene: .; J gene: TRBJ1-4; CDR3 DNA: TGCAGTGCCATTGAGACATTAAACAGGGCGCTAAATGAAAAACTGTTTTTT; CDR3 protein: CSAIETLNRALNEKLFF
CDR3 length: 13; V gene: TRBV20-1; clone size: .; D gene: .; J gene: TRBJ2-3; CDR3 DNA: TGCAGTGCTAGAGCTGGCCAGGGGGATACGCAGTATTTT; CDR3 protein: CSARAGQGDTQYF
CDR3 length: 12; V gene: TRBV6-1; clone size: .; D gene: .; J gene: TRBJ2-1; CDR3 DNA: TGTGCCATCAGTGAAATGGTGGACGAGCAGTTCTTC; CDR3 protein: CAISEMVDEQFF
CDR3 length: 15; V gene: TRBV20-1; clone size: few; D gene: .; J gene: TRBJ1-6; CDR3 DNA: TGCAGTGTTTCGGCTGCTAGCTCCTATAATTCACCCCTCCACTTT; CDR3 protein: CSVSAASSYNSPLHF
CDR3 length: 13; V gene: TRBV24-1; clone size: .; D gene: TRBD1; J gene: TRBJ2-1; CDR3 DNA: TGTGCCACCAGTAAGGACAGGACCAATGAGCAGTTCTTC; CDR3 protein: CATSKDRTNEQFF
CDR3 length: 17; V gene: TRBV6-5; clone size: few; D gene: TRBD1; J gene: TRBJ1-1; CDR3 DNA: TGTGCCAGCAGTTCCCCGGGACAGGGGGCGGGAAACACTGAAGCTTTCTTT; CDR3 protein: CASSSPGQGAGNTEAFF
CDR3 length: 11; V gene: TRBV6-2/TRBV6-3; clone size: .; D gene: .; J gene: TRBJ1-2; CDR3 DNA: TGTGCCAGCAGACAGGCTTCGGGCTACACCTTC; CDR3 protein: CASRQASGYTF
CDR3 length: 15; V gene: TRBV7-2; clone size: .; D gene: .; J gene: TRBJ1-1; CDR3 DNA: TGTGCCAGCAGCTCACAGGTGAGGAAGTACACTGAAGCTTTCTTT; CDR3 protein: CASSSQVRKYTEAFF
CDR3 length: 14; V gene: TRBV5-1; clone size: few; D gene: TRBD2; J gene: TRBJ2-3; CDR3 DNA: TGCGCCAGCAGGGATAGCGGGGGCACAGATACGCAGTATTTT; CDR3 protein: CASRDSGGTDTQYF
CDR3 length: 15; V gene: TRBV18; clone size: many; D gene: TRBD1; J gene: TRBJ2-5; CDR3 DNA: TGTGCCAGCTCACCTGAGACAGGGCACCAAGAGACCCAGTACTTC; CDR3 protein: CASSPETGHQETQYF
CDR3 length: 16; V gene: TRBV27; clone size: few; D gene: .; J gene: TRBJ2-3; CDR3 DNA: TGTGCCAGCAGTGTTTCTCGGGGGCTTGGGACAGATACGCAGTATTTT; CDR3 protein: CASSVSRGLGTDTQYF
CDR3 length: 15; V gene: TRBV20-1; clone size: .; D gene: .; J gene: TRBJ2-3; CDR3 DNA: TGCAGTGCTGATATAGCGGTCTCTAGCACAGATACGCAGTATTTT; CDR3 protein: CSADIAVSSTDTQYF
CDR3 length: 13; V gene: TRBV29-1; clone size: many; D gene: .; J gene: TRBJ1-1; CDR3 DNA: TGCAGCGTTGATAAGGGCGCGAACACTGAAGCTTTCTTT; CDR3 protein: CSVDKGANTEAFF
CDR3 length: 13; V gene: TRBV14; clone size: few; D gene: TRBD1; J gene: TRBJ2-2; CDR3 DNA: TGTGCCAGCAGCCGCGACAGGGCCGGGGAGCTGTTTTTT; CDR3 protein: CASSRDRAGELFF
CDR3 length: 16; V gene: TRBV15; clone size: .; D gene: TRBD2; J gene: TRBJ2-3; CDR3 DNA: TGTGCCACCAGCAGAAGATCTGGGGGGGGTGTTGATACGCAGTATTTT; CDR3 protein: CATSRRSGGGVDTQYF
CDR3 length: 14; V gene: TRBV6-5; clone size: .; D gene: .; J gene: TRBJ1-5; CDR3 DNA: TGTGCCAGCAGTTACTTAGGCGTTAATCAGCCCCAGCATTTT; CDR3 protein: CASSYLGVNQPQHF
CDR3 length: 13; V gene: TRBV7-2; clone size: .; D gene: .; J gene: TRBJ2-3; CDR3 DNA: TGTGCCAGCAGCCTTGTTGGCGAAAATACGCAGTATTTT; CDR3 protein: CASSLVGENTQYF
CDR3 length: 16; V gene: TRBV11-2; clone size: .; D gene: .; J gene: TRBJ1-1; CDR3 DNA: TGTGCCAGCACTAAAATTATGGGGGATATTAACACTGAAGCTTTCTTT; CDR3 protein: CASTKIMGDINTEAFF
CDR3 length: 14; V gene: TRBV7-9; clone size: .; D gene: TRBD1; J gene: TRBJ2-4; CDR3 DNA: TGTGCCAGCAGCCCCATTCGACAGGGAGAAGAACAGTACTTC; CDR3 protein: CASSPIRQGEEQYF
CDR3 length: 13; V gene: TRBV25-1; clone size: .; D gene: .; J gene: TRBJ2-4; CDR3 DNA: TGTGCCAGCACTGGGCTGTCCAAAAACGTTCAGTACTTC; CDR3 protein: CASTGLSKNVQYF
CDR3 length: 12; V gene: TRBV20-1; clone size: .; D gene: .; J gene: TRBJ2-7; CDR3 DNA: TGCAGTGCTAGTGTGTCTACCTACGAGCAGTACTTC; CDR3 protein: CSASVSTYEQYF
CDR3 length: 11; V gene: TRBV29-1; clone size: few; D gene: .; J gene: TRBJ2-7; CDR3 DNA: TGCAGCGTTTCCTCGGGACGCGAGCAGTACTTC; CDR3 protein: CSVSSGREQYF
CDR3 length: 14; V gene: TRBV15; clone size: many; D gene: .; J gene: TRBJ2-7; CDR3 DNA: TGTGCCACCAGCAGAGATAAGGGGGCCTACGAGCAGTACTTC; CDR3 protein: CATSRDKGAYEQYF
CDR3 length: 13; V gene: TRBV18; clone size: few; D gene: TRBD1; J gene: TRBJ1-6; CDR3 DNA: TGTGCCAGCACCTTTAGACAGGGGGAACCCCTCCACTTT; CDR3 protein: CASTFRQGEPLHF
CDR3 length: 16; V gene: TRBV28; clone size: many; D gene: .; J gene: TRBJ1-5; CDR3 DNA: TGTGCCAGCAGTTTACCCAGGGTACTTTACAATCAGCCCCAGCATTTT; CDR3 protein: CASSLPRVLYNQPQHF
CDR3 length: 14; V gene: TRBV7-9; clone size: few; D gene: .; J gene: TRBJ1-2; CDR3 DNA: TGTGCCAGCAGTCTGACCGGGCGGGGCTATGGCTACACCTTC; CDR3 protein: CASSLTGRGYGYTF
CDR3 length: 15; V gene: TRBV7-9; clone size: .; D gene: TRBD1; J gene: TRBJ1-4; CDR3 DNA: TGTGCCAGCAGCTCGGACAGGGGAGGAGGTGAAAAACTGTTTTTT; CDR3 protein: CASSSDRGGGEKLFF
CDR3 length: 14; V gene: TRBV20-1; clone size: few; D gene: .; J gene: TRBJ2-1; CDR3 DNA: TGCAGTGCTAGAGAAATGAGGGCCTACAATGAGCAGTTCTTC; CDR3 protein: CSAREMRAYNEQFF
CDR3 length: 13; V gene: TRBV6-1; clone size: .; D gene: .; J gene: TRBJ1-2; CDR3 DNA: TGTGCCAGCAGTGAAAGACGGCCCTATGGCTACACCTTC; CDR3 protein: CASSERRPYGYTF
CDR3 length: 14; V gene: TRBV27; clone size: .; D gene: .; J gene: TRBJ2-3; CDR3 DNA: TGTGCCAGCAGTTCGTCGGGTGGTGGGGATACGCAGTATTTT; CDR3 protein: CASSSSGGGDTQYF
CDR3 length: 13; V gene: TRBV5-1; clone size: many; D gene: .; J gene: TRBJ2-3; CDR3 DNA: TGCGCCAGCTCGGCAGATAGCACAGATACGCAGTATTTT; CDR3 protein: CASSADSTDTQYF
CDR3 length: 12; V gene: TRBV12-3/TRBV12-4; clone size: .; D gene: .; J gene: TRBJ2-2; CDR3 DNA: TGTGCCAGCAGTTTCAGGCCCGGGGAGCTGTTTTTT; CDR3 protein: CASSFRPGELFF
CDR3 length: 14; V gene: TRBV5-5; clone size: few; D gene: .; J gene: TRBJ2-1; CDR3 DNA: TGTGCCAGCAGCTTGTTCCGGGCCGGCAATGAGCAGTTCTTC; CDR3 protein: CASSLFRAGNEQFF
CDR3 length: 12; V gene: TRBV10-3; clone size: .; D gene: .; J gene: TRBJ2-5; CDR3 DNA: TGTGCCATCAGACAGGAGCAAGAGACCCAGTACTTC; CDR3 protein: CAIRQEQETQYF
CDR3 length: 13; V gene: TRBV30; clone size: .; D gene: TRBD1; J gene: TRBJ1-1; CDR3 DNA: TGTGCCTGGAGTGTAACAGGGGCCACTGAAGCTTTCTTT; CDR3 protein: CAWSVTGATEAFF
CDR3 length: 17; V gene: TRBV20-1; clone size: few; D gene: TRBD2; J gene: TRBJ2-3; CDR3 DNA: TGCAGTGCCCAAAAAGGAAGCGGGGGGGCATGGTACGATACGCAGTATTTT; CDR3 protein: CSAQKGSGGAWYDTQYF
CDR3 length: 19; V gene: TRBV6-1; clone size: .; D gene: TRBD1; J gene: TRBJ2-7; CDR3 DNA: TGTGCCAGCAGCCCCGTGGGACAGGGGAAGGGAGCGGGATACTACGAGCAGTACTTC; CDR3 protein: CASSPVGQGKGAGYYEQYF
CDR3 length: 13; V gene: TRBV25-1; clone size: few; D gene: .; J gene: TRBJ2-1; CDR3 DNA: TGTGCCAGCAGTGAATATTGGGCCAATGAGCAGTTCTTC; CDR3 protein: CASSEYWANEQFF
CDR3 length: 15; V gene: TRBV30; clone size: once; D gene: TRBD2; J gene: TRBJ2-5; CDR3 DNA: TGTGCCTGGAGTGTTCCGGGGCCGGGAGGAGAGACCCAGTACTTC; CDR3 protein: CAWSVPGPGGETQYF
CDR3 length: 14; V gene: TRBV20-1; clone size: few; D gene: TRBD1; J gene: TRBJ1-1; CDR3 DNA: TGCAGTGCTGGGGGGGAACAGGGGGCAAGAGTAGCTTTCTTT; CDR3 protein: CSAGGEQGARVAFF